These T cell receptor beta chains were read from a single sample in a study of T cells in Graves' hyperthyroidism and ophthalmopathy. TCRdb re-called the multiplex PCR reads through MiXCR, storing one row per CDR3 protein. The sample records roughly 740,000 distinct CDR3 sequences, around 17% being singletons. Sequenced input: blood. These receptors originate from a man younger than 35 with Graves' hyperthyroidism. Both conserved end residues are part of each CDR3. D genes are given only for firm matches. Part of the rows lack a size; the others show once, few, many or a class for expanded clones.

j_call d_call v_call clone_size cdr3_aa cdr3_nt
TRBJ2-2 TRBD2 TRBV6-4 few CASKLASTNTGELFF TGTGCCAGCAAACTAGCGAGTACGAACACCGGGGAGCTGTTTTTT
TRBJ2-3 TRBD1 TRBV6-1 many CASTPGTGTDTQYF TGTGCCAGCACCCCCGGGACAGGGACAGATACGCAGTATTTT
TRBJ2-7 NA TRBV5-1 many CASARDARGYEQYF TGCGCCAGCGCCCGGGACGCGAGGGGCTACGAGCAGTACTTC
TRBJ2-1 NA TRBV5-1 few CASSAGNYAEQFF TGCGCCAGCAGCGCGGGGAATTATGCTGAGCAGTTCTTC
TRBJ1-5 NA TRBV6-5 NA CASSYGTHQPQHF TGTGCCAGCAGTTACGGTACGCATCAGCCCCAGCATTTT
TRBJ2-1 NA TRBV2 many CASSGAGYNEQFF TGTGCCAGCAGTGGAGCAGGGTACAATGAGCAGTTCTTC
TRBJ1-1 NA TRBV29-1 few CSVDKPGTSNTEAFF TGCAGCGTTGATAAGCCAGGGACCTCGAACACTGAAGCTTTCTTT
TRBJ2-6 NA TRBV6-1 NA CASNQGSGANVLTF TGTGCCAGCAATCAGGGGTCTGGGGCCAACGTCCTGACTTTC
TRBJ2-5 NA TRBV14 few CASGPQETQYF TGTGCCAGCGGACCCCAGGAGACCCAGTACTTC
TRBJ2-6 NA TRBV15 few CATSRVGSGANVLTF TGTGCCACCAGCAGAGTCGGCTCTGGGGCCAACGTCCTGACTTTC
TRBJ2-2 TRBD1 TRBV12-5 NA CASGLTWTGGSLSGELFF TGTGCTAGTGGTTTGACCTGGACAGGGGGTTCCTTAAGCGGGGAGCTGTTTTTT
TRBJ2-7 TRBD2 TRBV7-2 many CASSSKRHPLASRDEQYF TGTGCCAGCAGCTCGAAAAGACACCCACTAGCGTCGAGGGACGAGCAGTACTTC
TRBJ2-7 TRBD1 TRBV2 many CASSPTGRTAYEQYF TGTGCCAGCAGTCCGACAGGGCGCACTGCCTACGAGCAGTACTTC
TRBJ2-3 NA TRBV28 many CASTLASGVTDTQYF TGTGCCAGCACTCTCGCCTCAGGGGTTACAGATACGCAGTATTTT
TRBJ1-2 NA TRBV2 many CASSEPRAGGYTF TGTGCCAGCAGTGAACCCCGGGCGGGAGGCTACACCTTC
TRBJ2-3 NA TRBV9 many CASSPGGSDTQYF TGTGCCAGCAGCCCCGGGGGATCAGATACGCAGTATTTT
TRBJ2-7 NA TRBV27 few CASSPGRTLSSYEQYF TGTGCCAGCAGTCCAGGACGGACGTTGAGCTCCTACGAGCAGTACTTC
TRBJ2-5 NA TRBV28 many CASSLYREFKYF TGTGCCAGCAGTTTATACAGGGAGTTCAAGTACTTC
TRBJ2-3 TRBD2 TRBV12-3/TRBV12-4 many CASSLTSGPSTDTQYF TGTGCCAGCAGTCTTACTAGCGGCCCTAGCACAGATACGCAGTATTTT
TRBJ2-1 TRBD2 TRBV18 few CASSPPPGRETWNEQFF TGTGCCAGCTCACCACCTCCGGGGCGGGAGACTTGGAATGAGCAGTTCTTC
TRBJ2-1 TRBD1 TRBV29-1 NA CSVGDREQFF TGCAGCGTTGGGGACAGGGAGCAGTTCTTC
TRBJ2-2 NA TRBV7-8 many CASSLTDHVGGELFF TGTGCCAGCAGCTTAACGGACCACGTCGGCGGGGAGCTGTTTTTT
TRBJ2-1 NA TRBV11-2 NA CASSFAGYNEQSF TGTGCCAGCAGCTTCGCGGGCTACAATGAGCAGTCCTTC
TRBJ1-3 NA TRBV12-3/TRBV12-4 NA CASGGGDGNTIYF TGTGCGTCTGGGGGGGGCGACGGAAACACCATATATTTT
TRBJ2-7 NA TRBV28 many CASSPPTGGIEQYF TGTGCCAGCAGCCCCCCGACAGGAGGGATCGAGCAGTACTTC
TRBJ2-1 TRBD2 TRBV6-1 many CASRDSGVGNEQFF TGTGCCAGCAGAGACAGCGGGGTGGGCAATGAGCAGTTCTTC
TRBJ2-1 NA TRBV10-2 few CASSESLVSSYNEQFF TGCGCCAGCAGTGAGTCTTTGGTGAGCTCCTACAATGAGCAGTTCTTC
TRBJ2-1 TRBD1 TRBV10-3 NA CAISVRDRELNEQFF TGTGCCATCAGTGTCAGGGACAGGGAACTTAATGAGCAGTTCTTC
TRBJ2-7 TRBD2 TRBV29-1 NA CSVEDYWVGGAGEQYF TGCAGCGTTGAAGATTATTGGGTCGGGGGGGCCGGAGAGCAGTACTTC
TRBJ2-4 NA TRBV12-3/TRBV12-4 many CASSLVGGVKNIQYF TGTGCCAGCAGTTTAGTAGGCGGGGTCAAAAACATTCAGTACTTC
TRBJ1-5 NA TRBV28 NA CASSLDSLLSNQPQHF TGTGCCAGCAGTTTGGACAGCTTACTTAGCAATCAGCCCCAGCATTTT
TRBJ2-5 NA TRBV6-1 many CASSSRADQETQYF TGTGCCAGCAGTTCCCGGGCAGACCAAGAGACCCAGTACTTC
TRBJ1-4 NA TRBV18 few CASSPGPGLFF TGTGCCAGCTCACCAGGTCCGGGACTGTTTTTT
TRBJ1-2 NA TRBV5-6 NA CASSLTGLWDYGYTF TGTGCCAGCAGCTTGACAGGGTTATGGGACTATGGCTACACCTTC
TRBJ1-2 TRBD1 TRBV28 many CASQTGAVLLGYTF TGTGCCAGTCAGACAGGGGCTGTCCTCTTGGGCTACACCTTC
TRBJ1-5 NA TRBV2 NA CASSESIIAGVNQPQHF TGTGCCAGCAGTGAGAGTATTATCGCCGGCGTCAATCAGCCCCAGCATTTT
TRBJ1-2 NA TRBV5-1 NA CASSPDSRYGYTF TGCGCCAGCAGCCCGGACAGCCGTTATGGCTACACCTTC
TRBJ1-5 NA TRBV30 many CAWSPPGRQPQHF TGTGCCTGGAGTCCCCCGGGTCGGCAGCCCCAGCATTTT
TRBJ2-1 NA TRBV7-9 many CASSSLEYNEQFF TGTGCCAGCAGCTCCCTGGAATACAATGAGCAGTTCTTC
TRBJ2-3 TRBD2 TRBV12-3/TRBV12-4 many CASSFSLAGADTQYF TGTGCCAGCAGTTTTAGCCTAGCGGGAGCCGATACGCAGTATTTT
TRBJ1-1 TRBD1 TRBV20-1 few CSAATGGTEAFF TGCAGTGCAGCGACAGGGGGGACTGAAGCTTTCTTT
TRBJ1-2 NA TRBV5-5 few CASSRRGNYGYTF TGTGCCAGCAGCCGCAGGGGAAACTATGGCTACACCTTC
TRBJ1-1 TRBD1 TRBV20-1 NA CSAPGQGSYTEAFF TGCAGTGCGCCGGGACAGGGGTCGTACACTGAAGCTTTCTTT
TRBJ2-7 NA TRBV7-2 many CASSLAAEGYEQYF TGTGCCAGCAGCTTAGCGGCAGAAGGCTACGAGCAGTACTTC
TRBJ2-1 NA TRBV7-3 few CASSSGLGYTEQFF TGTGCCAGCAGCTCCGGCTTGGGTTATACCGAGCAGTTCTTC
TRBJ1-4 NA TRBV4-1 NA CASSQDLPGSLNEKLFF TGCGCCAGCAGCCAAGACCTACCAGGATCCCTCAATGAAAAACTGTTTTTT
TRBJ1-2 NA TRBV12-3/TRBV12-4 few CASSRDIGYTF TGTGCCAGCAGTAGGGACATCGGCTACACCTTC
TRBJ2-1 NA TRBV11-1 many CASSQQQGTEQFF TGTGCCAGCAGCCAGCAGCAGGGTACTGAGCAGTTCTTC
TRBJ2-3 TRBD2 TRBV19 NA CASSSRSGTPDTQYF TGTGCCAGTTCTAGCCGGAGCGGGACCCCAGATACGCAGTATTTT
TRBJ2-4 NA TRBV5-5 many CASSLQGGKNIQYF TGTGCCAGCAGCTTGCAGGGGGGCAAAAACATTCAGTACTTC
TRBJ2-5 NA TRBV6-1 many CASRAGGWETQYF TGTGCCAGCAGGGCAGGAGGTTGGGAGACCCAGTACTTC
TRBJ2-3 NA TRBV28 many CASSSLSTTDTQYF TGTGCCAGCAGTTCCCTCTCTACTACAGATACGCAGTATTTT
TRBJ2-7 TRBD1 TRBV10-2 NA CASSESHRGDEQYF TGCGCCAGCAGTGAGTCCCACAGGGGAGACGAGCAGTACTTC